Below, 27 T cell receptor beta chains from the same sample are listed, as sequenced in a study of shared clonotypes between healthy human individuals (dated by TCRdb to 2018 to 2020). Library generation was performed with the immunoSEQ multiplex PCR assay. TCRdb limited this immuneACCESS table to in-frame rearrangements with V and J called. A share of clones is missing; checked studies link under half to unresolved V genes, and the rest is unexplained. The sample contains nearly 2 million clones, about 94% of them found a single time. The ten largest clones add up to 1% to 1.5% of the sample. CD8 naive samples were CD45RO-negative cells positively selected for CCR7, giving a CD45RA+CCR7+ population that excluded TemRA cells. The sequenced sample consisted of naive CD8+ T cells sorted from blood. The cell subset or site label for this specimen denotes: CD45RA+CCR7+. The origin of the receptors is a man aged 18 to 29 in good health.

The V call is TRBV4-1, the J call TRBJ1-1; maybe TRBD1 (6 bases). The CDR3 runs to 13 residues. The germline V gene encodes CDR1 MGHRA and CDR2 YSYEKL. V lost 2 bases and J lost 7, with 11 bases in between. The CDR3 protein is CASSQRGAYEAFF. In DNA form, the CDR3 reads TGCGCCAGCAGCCAACGGGGGGCGTATGAAGCTTTCTTT.

The chain joins TRBV2 to TRBJ2-5, with D possibly being TRBD2 (6 bases). Germline CDR1 and CDR2: SNHLY and FYNNEI. The V gene lost 2 bases and the J gene lost 4 bases, with 14 bases spanning the gap. The CDR3 consists of 15 residues. CDR3 bases: TGTGCCAGCAGTGAAACGGCTCGGGGGTCAGAGACCCAGTACTTC. Translation gives CASSETARGSETQYF.

This clone has a handful of counts. This chain links TRBV4-1 with TRBJ1-2; D unresolved. The germline V gene has CDR1 MGHRA and CDR2 YSYEKL. The V gene lost 5 bases and the J gene lost 0 bases, with 16 bases spanning the gap. This CDR3 has 16 residues. The CDR3 nucleotides are TGCGCCAGCAGCTTAACACCAGAGAACGCTAACTATGGCTACACCTTC. It yields the protein CASSLTPENANYGYTF.

The J gene is TRBJ2-7, the V gene TRBV19; 9 bases map to TRBD1. This CDR3 contains 13 residues. Germline-derived CDR1 and CDR2 are LNHDA and SQIVND (reference sequence). The trim removed 3 bases at V and 9 bases at J, leaving 6 bases unmatched. The CDR3 DNA is TGTGCCAGTAGTATCTCGACAGGGGGAGGGCAGTACTTC. Its protein is CASSISTGGGQYF. Full variable domain (missing parts from reference TRBV19 and TRBJ2-7): DGGITQSPKYLFRKEGQNVTLSCEQNLNHDAMYWYRQDPGQGLRLIYYSQIVNDFQKGDIAEGYSVSREKKESFPLTVTSAQKNPTAFYLCASSISTGGGQYFGPGTRLTVT.

This clone was seen just once. V usage is TRBV9 and J usage is TRBJ1-1; no clear D gene. Trimming left V 4 bases short and J 10 bases short, with 17 bases between. The CDR3 contains 13 residues. CDR1 SGDLS and CDR2 YYNGEE come from the germline V gene. The CDR3 bases are TGTGCCAGCAGCCCATACCCCGGCGAAGGAGCTTTCTTT. It codes for CASSPYPGEGAFF.

The V and J genes are TRBV27 and TRBJ2-1; 8 nucleotides match TRBD1. Germline V CDR1 and CDR2: MNHEY, SMNVEV (reference sequence). V trimming: 10 bases; J trimming: 9 bases; junction bases outside the gene matches: 11. The CDR3 runs to 13 residues. CDR3 residues: CATNSDRGPEQFF. The CDR3 region has the DNA TGTGCCACCAATTCTGACAGGGGCCCTGAGCAGTTCTTC.

This chain joins TRBV4-3 and TRBJ1-1; D call uncertain. The CDR3 extends over 14 amino acids. Germline assignment: CDR1 LGHNA and CDR2 YSLEER. The germline V and J ends were trimmed by 4 bases and 3 bases, with 12 bases remaining between them. The CDR3 nucleotides are TGCGCCAGCAGCCCCAAGGGTGGATACACTGAAGCTTTCTTT. It codes for CASSPKGGYTEAFF.

Remarks on this clone: Other DNA sequences in this specimen translate into the identical CDR3. V gene TRBV27 combines with J gene TRBJ2-5, with 9 bases that match TRBD2. The CDR3 is made up of 14 amino acids. Germline assignment: CDR1 MNHEY and CDR2 SMNVEV (reference sequence). The junction had 6 bases not matched to a gene; V was cut back by 5 bases and J by 5 bases. CDR3 amino acids: CASSPLAGLETQYF. DNA of the CDR3: TGTGCCAGCAGTCCTCTAGCGGGGTTGGAGACCCAGTACTTC.

In its sample, this clone was seen once. V gene TRBV9 combines with J gene TRBJ1-6; 8 nucleotides line up with TRBD1. The CDR3 sequence is 14 residues long. After removal of 3 bases from V and 10 bases from J, the junction contained 6 bases not matched to a gene. CDR1 and CDR2 from the germline V gene are SGDLS and YYNGEE. The CDR3 bases are TGTGCCAGCAGCGAGACAGGGGTTCAGTCACCCCTCCACTTT. Its translation is CASSETGVQSPLHF.

V gene TRBV27 combines with J gene TRBJ2-1; D unresolved. This CDR3 has 14 residues. Trimming stripped 0 bases from V and 8 bases from J, with 11 bases between. Per germline, CDR1 MNHEY and CDR2 SMNVEV (reference sequence). CDR3 sequence reads: CASSLSKDIYEQFF. The CDR3 DNA follows: TGTGCCAGCAGTTTATCTAAGGATATCTATGAGCAGTTCTTC.

The rearrangement joins TRBV6-1 to TRBJ2-3, with D perhaps TRBD1 (5 bases). The V end lost 6 bases, the J end lost 0 bases, and 13 bases lay between the germline ends. The CDR3 totals 15 residues. Germline CDR1 and CDR2: MNHNS and SASEGT. CDR3 loop: CASSDLRASTDTQYF. CDR3 coding DNA: TGTGCCAGCAGCGACCTCAGGGCTAGCACAGATACGCAGTATTTT.

The DNA of the CDR3 is TGTGCCAGCAGCCAGGACCTGGACAGCTACGAGCAGTACTTC. Residues: CASSQDLDSYEQYF. The chain joins TRBV4-2 to TRBJ2-7; tentative D call: TRBD1 (6 bases). The CDR3 length is 14 residues. The V and J ends lost 3 bases and 3 bases respectively, with 12 bases between them. Germline V gene lookup returns CDR1 LGHNA and CDR2 YNFKEQ.

The rearrangement joins TRBV27 to TRBJ2-1; 13 nucleotides line up with TRBD2. Germline CDR1 is MNHEY and CDR2 is SMNVEV (reference sequence). The V segment lost 7 bases and the J segment 8 bases; nucleotides outside the gene matches: 11. This CDR3 region has 16 residues. The CDR3 spells CASIILAGGLVYEQFF. DNA of the CDR3: TGTGCCAGCATTATACTAGCGGGGGGGCTTGTTTATGAGCAGTTCTTC.

The chain employs TRBV6-1 and TRBJ1-6; 7 bases match TRBD1. With 4 bases clipped from V and 5 bases from J, the junction kept 2 bases outside the gene matches. CDR3 length: 14 amino acids. Germline CDR1 MNHNS, CDR2 SASEGT. Written as DNA, the CDR3 is TGTGCCAGCAGTGGGGACAGTAATAATTCACCCCTCCACTTT. Its protein product is CASSGDSNNSPLHF.

V gene TRBV5-6 combines with J gene TRBJ2-7; no reliable D call. There are 15 residues in the CDR3. Trimming shortened V by 0 bases and J by 0 bases, and 10 bases separated the two germline ends. Germline V gives CDR1 SGHDT, CDR2 YYEEEE. The CDR3 protein is CASSLGTYSSYEQYF. DNA of the CDR3: TGTGCCAGCAGCTTGGGGACGTATAGCTCCTACGAGCAGTACTTC.

The chain uses TRBV6-1 and TRBJ1-2; D remains ambiguous. The germline V gene encodes CDR1 MNHNS and CDR2 SASEGT. The CDR3 totals 14 residues. V was clipped by 1 base and J by 4 bases, with 10 bases between them. The CDR3 protein is CASSEDLVGYGYTF. CDR3 nucleotides: TGTGCCAGCAGTGAAGACCTGGTTGGCTATGGCTACACCTTC.

The chain couples TRBV7-9 to TRBJ1-1; D gene uncertain. Germline CDR1 is SEHNR and CDR2 is FQNEAQ (reference sequence). The CDR3 covers 11 residues. V lost 2 bases, J lost 7 bases, and 5 bases lay in between. CDR3 DNA sequence: TGTGCCAGCAGCTTATCCATTGAAGCTTTCTTT. Protein product: CASSLSIEAFF.

The rearrangement joins TRBV9 to TRBJ2-7; tentatively, D is TRBD2 (6 bases). The V end lost 4 bases, the J end lost 3 bases, and 11 bases lay between the germline ends. The CDR3 contains 13 residues. Per the germline V gene, CDR1 is SGDLS and CDR2 is YYNGEE. In DNA, the CDR3 is TGTGCCAGCAGCTCAAGCGGGTACTACGAGCAGTACTTC. This sequence encodes CASSSSGYYEQYF.

This clone showed up just a few times. The gene calls are TRBV28 and TRBJ1-2; D unresolved. Germline V CDR1 and CDR2: MDHEN, SYDVKM. This CDR3 has 11 residues. Trimming removed 6 bases at V and 8 bases at J, with 10 bases between. This CDR3 is CASSQDQGYTF. Written as DNA, the CDR3 is TGTGCCAGCAGCCAGGACCAAGGCTACACCTTC.

The chain recombines TRBV27 with TRBJ2-1, with a tentative D call TRBD1 (6 bases). Germline CDR1 MNHEY, CDR2 SMNVEV (reference sequence). The CDR3 contains 13 residues. With 4 bases removed from V and 8 bases from J, the gap between germline ends came to 12 bases. CDR3 region: CASSYQGWDEQFF. The CDR3 nucleotides read TGTGCCAGCAGTTACCAGGGGTGGGATGAGCAGTTCTTC.

This clone was recorded once. As DNA, the CDR3 is TGTGCCAGCAGCTTAATACGGGATGGGGAGCAGTTCTTC. This codes for CASSLIRDGEQFF. The chain combines TRBV7-3 with TRBJ2-1; D may be TRBD2 (5 bases). The CDR3 totals 13 residues. Looked up from germline, CDR1 is SGHTA and CDR2 is FQGTGA. The V end lost 1 base, the J end lost 10 bases, and 11 bases lay between the germline ends.

The rearrangement uses TRBV9 and TRBJ2-5; 7 bases are shared with TRBD2. This CDR3 region has 14 residues. With 4 bases clipped from V and 4 bases from J, the junction kept 7 bases outside the gene matches. The germline CDR1 and CDR2 sequences are SGDLS and YYNGEE. This CDR3 reads CASSPGGRGETQYF. The DNA for the CDR3 is TGTGCCAGCAGCCCGGGGGGTAGGGGAGAGACCCAGTACTTC. Complete variable domain (other parts from reference TRBV9 and TRBJ2-5): DSGVTQTPKHLITATGQRVTLRCSPRSGDLSVYWYQQSLDQGLQFLIQYYNGEERAKGNILERFSAQQFPDLHSELNLSSLELGDSALYFCASSPGGRGETQYFGPGTRLLVL.

This chain connects TRBV6-5 to TRBJ2-7; TRBD2 matches 12 bases. CDR3 length: 16 amino acids. V was pared by 0 bases and J by 5 bases, with 5 bases of the junction left unmatched. Per germline, CDR1 MNHEY and CDR2 SVGAGI. Here the CDR3 DNA reads TGTGCCAGCAGTTACTCACTAGCGGGAGGTACAAACGAGCAGTACTTC. This translates into CASSYSLAGGTNEQYF.

The chain couples TRBV28 to TRBJ1-3; TRBD1 agrees at 8 bases. In germline, CDR1 is MDHEN, CDR2 SYDVKM. V was clipped by 6 bases and J by 4 bases; unmatched bases: 20. This CDR3 is 19 amino acids long. The CDR3 sequence is CASSPNPGTGRTWGNTIYF. As DNA, the CDR3 is TGTGCCAGCAGCCCTAATCCCGGGACAGGTCGCACGTGGGGAAACACCATATATTTT.

The gene calls are TRBV30 and TRBJ1-1, with D possibly being TRBD1 (5 bases). Trimming took 7 bases from V and 1 from J, leaving 7 bases between them. Germline loops: CDR1 GTSNPN, CDR2 SVGIG (reference sequence). This CDR3 has 11 amino acids. The CDR3 loop reads CASQGNTEAFF. CDR3 coding DNA: TGTGCCTCCCAGGGGAACACTGAAGCTTTCTTT.

V usage is TRBV7-9 and J usage is TRBJ1-2, with no clear D. The CDR3 contains 15 residues. Germline V CDR1 and CDR2: SEHNR, FQNEAQ (reference sequence). The V end lost 5 bases, the J end lost 8 bases, and 21 bases lay between the germline ends. This CDR3 is CASSPADGETMGYTF. The CDR3 DNA reads as TGTGCCAGCAGCCCAGCGGACGGGGAGACAATGGGCTACACCTTC.

V gene TRBV27 combines with J gene TRBJ2-5; possibly TRBD1 for D (6 bases). The CDR3 sequence is 17 residues long. V gave up 2 bases and J gave up 2 bases, with 18 bases separating them. Per germline, CDR1 MNHEY and CDR2 SMNVEV (reference sequence). This CDR3 reads CASSLNVLVTGQETQYF. DNA for the CDR3: TGTGCCAGCAGTTTAAATGTCCTTGTTACAGGGCAAGAGACCCAGTACTTC.